The next 24 T cell receptor beta chains were all read from a single sample in a study of T cell responses to AZD1222 COVID-19 vaccine. Assay: immunoSEQ multiplex PCR; the TCRdb copy retains only in-frame clones and omits some. The table lists 100,000 or so clones, nearly 90% of them singletons. The sequenced sample was peripheral blood, obtained on day 0 of AZD1222 vaccination. These receptors originate from an adult in good health.

The J gene is TRBJ1-4, the V gene TRBV7-9, with 8 bases fitting TRBD1. The CDR3 has 16 amino acids. CDR1 and CDR2 (germline): SEHNR, FQNEAQ (reference sequence). V dropped 3 bases and J dropped 3; count of bases not matched to a gene: 6. The CDR3 coding sequence is TGTGCCAGCAGCTTTCAGGGGGCGACCCCTAATGAAAAACTGTTTTTT. Its protein is CASSFQGATPNEKLFF.

The rearrangement joins TRBV19 to TRBJ1-6; tentative D call: TRBD1 (6 bases). Germline CDR1 is LNHDA and CDR2 is SQIVND (reference sequence). The V end lost 3 bases, the J end lost 9 bases, and 15 bases lay between the germline ends. The CDR3 runs to 15 residues. DNA for the CDR3: TGTGCCAGTAGTATGGACGGAGGGGGGCTTTCACCCCTCCACTTT. Amino acid sequence: CASSMDGGGLSPLHF. Full variable domain (remainder filled in from reference TRBV19 and TRBJ1-6): DGGITQSPKYLFRKEGQNVTLSCEQNLNHDAMYWYRQDPGQGLRLIYYSQIVNDFQKGDIAEGYSVSREKKESFPLTVTSAQKNPTAFYLCASSMDGGGLSPLHFGNGTRLTVT.

The rearrangement uses TRBV5-1 and TRBJ2-5; possibly TRBD1 for D (7 bases). The CDR3 length is 14 residues. With 4 bases removed from V and 4 bases from J, the gap between germline ends came to 14 bases. Germline V lookup: CDR1 SGHRS, CDR2 YFSETQ. CDR3 protein: CASSQNRGGETQYF. CDR3 coding DNA: TGCGCCAGCAGCCAAAACAGGGGAGGAGAGACCCAGTACTTC.

The J gene is TRBJ1-1, the V gene TRBV2, with 10 bases aligning to TRBD1. V lost 6 bases, J lost 11 bases, and 6 bases stayed unmatched. The CDR3 loop spans 12 amino acids. The germline CDR1 and CDR2 sequences are SNHLY and FYNNEI. The CDR3 region has the DNA TGTGCCAGCAGCCCCGGGACAGGGGACGCTTTCTTT. It yields the protein CASSPGTGDAFF. Full variable domain (missing parts from reference TRBV2 and TRBJ1-1): EPEVTQTPSHQVTQMGQEVILRCVPISNHLYFYWYRQILGQKVEFLVSFYNNEISEKSEIFDDQFSVERPDGSNFTLKIRSTKLEDSAMYFCASSPGTGDAFFGQGTRLTVV.

The chain couples TRBV5-6 to TRBJ1-3; the D gene is possibly TRBD1 (6 bases). Trimming shortened V by 4 bases and J by 3 bases, and 14 bases separated the two germline ends. CDR1 SGHDT and CDR2 YYEEEE come from the germline V gene. The CDR3 is made up of 15 amino acids. The CDR3, as DNA: TGTGCCAGCAGCCTACAGGGTACATTTGGAAACACCATATATTTT. Translating it yields CASSLQGTFGNTIYF.

This chain uses TRBV5-1 with TRBJ1-2; TRBD1 matches at 11 bases. V gave up 4 bases and J gave up 5 bases; unmatched junction bases: 10. In germline, CDR1 is SGHRS, CDR2 YFSETQ. This CDR3 spans 16 amino acids. As DNA, the CDR3 is TGCGCCAGCAGCCCGAGGACAGGGGGCTCTAGATATGGCTACACCTTC. Its protein product is CASSPRTGGSRYGYTF.

This rearrangement joins TRBV7-9 to TRBJ2-7, with 8 positions matching TRBD2. In germline, CDR1 is SEHNR, CDR2 FQNEAQ (reference sequence). J lost 0 bases, V lost 3 bases, and 1 base had no gene match. This CDR3 is built from 14 residues. CDR3: CASSFGTSSYEQYF. CDR3 DNA: TGTGCCAGCAGCTTTGGGACTAGCTCCTACGAGCAGTACTTC.

The chain uses TRBV5-5 and TRBJ2-7; the match to TRBD2 covers 11 bases. This CDR3 spans 15 amino acids. The germline CDR1 and CDR2 sequences are SGHKS and YYEKEE (reference sequence). The V and J ends lost 4 bases and 3 bases, in that order; junction bases with no gene match: 6. CDR3: CASSVGLAEGYEQYF. The CDR3 coding sequence is TGTGCCAGCAGCGTGGGACTAGCGGAGGGCTACGAGCAGTACTTC.

The gene calls are TRBV5-5 and TRBJ2-1; no reliable D call. Germline values: CDR1 SGHKS, CDR2 YYEKEE (reference sequence). The CDR3 length is 17 residues. The V and J ends lost 2 bases and 0 bases respectively, with 15 bases between them. The CDR3: CASSFRVDTRSYNEQFF. The CDR3 nucleotides are TGTGCCAGCAGCTTCCGGGTAGACACGCGCTCCTACAATGAGCAGTTCTTC.

This chain connects TRBV24-1 to TRBJ2-7; D not certain. In germline, CDR1 is KGHDR, CDR2 SFDVKD. V shed 3 bases and J shed 4 bases, with 3 bases lying between them. This CDR3 has 11 amino acids. This CDR3 is CATSDGYEQYV. The CDR3 DNA follows: TGTGCCACCAGTGATGGGTACGAGCAGTACGTC.

This clone was picked up one time. This sequence joins TRBV7-9 and TRBJ2-7; the match to TRBD1 covers 7 bases. J was trimmed by 3 bases and V by 5 bases; bases with no gene match: 10. Germline V gene data show CDR1 as SEHNR and CDR2 as FQNEAQ (reference sequence). The CDR3 is 15 residues long. CDR3 region: CASSRGPGQSYEQYF. The CDR3 nucleotides read TGTGCCAGCAGCCGGGGACCGGGACAGAGCTACGAGCAGTACTTC.

This clone is a singleton in its sample. The CDR3 loop is CASSFPGAYEQYF. CDR3 bases: TGTGCCAGCAGCTTCCCGGGGGCATACGAGCAGTACTTC. This rearrangement joins TRBV11-2 to TRBJ2-7, with D perhaps assigned TRBD1 or TRBD2 (6 bases each). From germline, CDR1 is SGHAT and CDR2 FQNNGV. The CDR3 loop spans 13 amino acids. Trimming shortened V by 3 bases and J by 4 bases, and 10 bases separated the two germline ends. Together with reference TRBV11-2 and TRBJ2-7, the CDR3 gives the full variable domain: EAGVAQSPRYKIIEKRQSVAFWCNPISGHATLYWYQQILGQGPKLLIQFQNNGVVDDSQLPKDRFSAERLKGVDSTLKIQPAKLEDSAVYLCASSFPGAYEQYFGPGTRLTVT.

The chain joins TRBV7-6 to TRBJ1-1, with D perhaps TRBD1 (5 bases). The germline V and J ends were trimmed by 4 bases and 2 bases, with 11 bases remaining between them. This CDR3 is 14 amino acids long. From germline, CDR1 is SGHVS and CDR2 FNYEAQ. In DNA, the CDR3 is TGTGCCAGCAGCTCGGACACCGTTAACACTGAAGCTTTCTTT. Its protein is CASSSDTVNTEAFF. The complete variable domain, with remaining parts taken from reference TRBV7-6 and TRBJ1-1, reads GAGVSQSPRYKVTKRGQDVALRCDPISGHVSLYWYRQALGQGPEFLTYFNYEAQQDKSGLPNDRFSAERPEGSISTLTIQRTEQRDSAMYRCASSSDTVNTEAFFGQGTRLTVV.

This clone came up once. The genes are TRBV5-5 and TRBJ1-2; D gene uncertain. V shed 0 bases and J shed 4 bases, with 4 bases lying between them. This CDR3 region has 12 residues. Per germline, CDR1 SGHKS and CDR2 YYEKEE (reference sequence). The CDR3 DNA reads TGTGCCAGCAGCTTGGTTTTCTATGGCTACACCTTC. It yields the protein CASSLVFYGYTF.

The rearrangement joins TRBV5-4 to TRBJ1-2, with unresolved D. This CDR3 region has 14 residues. CDR1 and CDR2 from the germline V gene are SGHNT and YYREEE (reference sequence). The V and J ends lost 2 bases and 5 bases respectively, with 13 bases between them. CDR3 nucleotides: TGTGCCAGCAGCTTTGCCGGAGGGTATTATGGCTACACCTTC. It is translated as CASSFAGGYYGYTF.

The gene calls are TRBV4-3 and TRBJ1-2, with 7 bases that match TRBD1. V was pared by 3 bases and J by 2 bases, with 6 bases of the junction left unmatched. The CDR3 loop spans 15 amino acids. Germline V gene data show CDR1 as LGHNA and CDR2 as YSLEER. The CDR3 DNA sequence: TGCGCCAGCAGCCACCCCGGGACAGAGAACTATGGCTACACCTTC. This translates into CASSHPGTENYGYTF.

Ten or more counts support this clone. CDR3 loop: CASSVDGRASNQPQHF. CDR3 nucleotides: TGTGCCAGCAGCGTAGATGGAAGGGCTAGCAATCAGCCCCAGCATTTT. The chain employs TRBV9 and TRBJ1-5, with D uncertain. Trimming cost V 0 bases and J 0 bases, with 10 bases left between them. This CDR3 is built from 16 residues. Germline CDR1 and CDR2: SGDLS and YYNGEE.

This chain joins TRBV6-4 and TRBJ2-3; perhaps TRBD2 as D (6 bases). Germline CDR1 MRHNA, CDR2 SNTAGT. The CDR3 consists of 15 residues. V lost 0 bases, J lost 4 bases, and 11 bases lay in between. Here the CDR3 reads CASSDSPGESDTQYF. CDR3 nucleotide sequence: TGTGCCAGCAGTGACTCGCCGGGAGAGTCAGATACGCAGTATTTT.

V is TRBV5-1 and J is TRBJ2-1; 8 bases match TRBD2. CDR3 length: 17 residues. Germline CDR1 is SGHRS and CDR2 is YFSETQ. V lost 4 bases, J lost 8 bases, and 17 bases stayed unmatched. This CDR3 reads CASSQPSGGGFTDEQFF. The CDR3 nucleotides are TGCGCCAGCAGCCAACCCTCCGGGGGGGGCTTTACAGATGAGCAGTTCTTC.

V usage is TRBV19 and J usage is TRBJ1-1; possible D gene TRBD1, 6 bases. The CDR3 spans 14 residues. V was cut by 5 bases and J by 1 base, with 11 bases left in between. CDR1 is LNHDA, CDR2 SQIVND, per germline (reference sequence). This chain's CDR3 is CASSLGQKNTEAFF. The DNA for the CDR3 is TGTGCCAGTAGTTTAGGACAGAAGAACACTGAAGCTTTCTTT.

This clone has a handful of counts. The rearrangement links TRBV27 to TRBJ2-5; either TRBD1 or TRBD2 may fit D (6 bases each). This CDR3 region has 14 residues. Germline lookup yields CDR1 MNHEY and CDR2 SMNVEV (reference sequence). Trimming shortened V by 4 bases and J by 5 bases, and 14 bases separated the two germline ends. CDR3 loop: CASSSLGGGETQYF. The DNA of the CDR3 is TGTGCCAGCAGTTCTCTGGGGGGCGGGGAGACCCAGTACTTC.

V is TRBV15 and J is TRBJ2-5; 8 nucleotides line up with TRBD1. The CDR3 has 15 amino acids. Trimming removed 1 base from V and 4 bases from J; junction bases left unmatched: 5. Germline CDR1 is LNHNV and CDR2 is YYDKDF (reference sequence). For the CDR3, the DNA is TGTGCCACCAGCAGAGTGGCTACAGGGGGAGAGACCCAGTACTTC. Protein: CATSRVATGGETQYF.

The V gene is TRBV5-4, the J gene TRBJ1-1, with 8 positions matching TRBD1. The germline V gene encodes CDR1 SGHNT and CDR2 YYREEE (reference sequence). Unmatched junction bases numbered 2, after V lost 4 bases and J lost 0 bases. This CDR3 region has 14 residues. This CDR3 reads CASSPGQVNTEAFF. The CDR3 coding sequence is TGTGCCAGCAGCCCGGGACAGGTGAACACTGAAGCTTTCTTT. The variable domain in full, completed from reference TRBV5-4 and TRBJ1-1, reads ETGVTQSPTHLIKTRGQQVTLRCSSQSGHNTVSWYQQALGQGPQFIFQYYREEENGRGNFPPRFSGLQFPNYSSELNVNALELDDSALYLCASSPGQVNTEAFFGQGTRLTVV.

This chain connects TRBV4-3 to TRBJ1-4, with 7 bases lining up with TRBD1. CDR3 length equals 17 residues. The germline V gene encodes CDR1 LGHNA and CDR2 YSLEER. After removal of 0 bases from V and 7 bases from J, the junction contained 11 bases not matched to a gene. The CDR3 loop is CASSQDLMRQGSEKLFF. CDR3 bases: TGCGCCAGCAGCCAAGATCTCATGAGACAGGGTAGTGAAAAACTGTTTTTT.